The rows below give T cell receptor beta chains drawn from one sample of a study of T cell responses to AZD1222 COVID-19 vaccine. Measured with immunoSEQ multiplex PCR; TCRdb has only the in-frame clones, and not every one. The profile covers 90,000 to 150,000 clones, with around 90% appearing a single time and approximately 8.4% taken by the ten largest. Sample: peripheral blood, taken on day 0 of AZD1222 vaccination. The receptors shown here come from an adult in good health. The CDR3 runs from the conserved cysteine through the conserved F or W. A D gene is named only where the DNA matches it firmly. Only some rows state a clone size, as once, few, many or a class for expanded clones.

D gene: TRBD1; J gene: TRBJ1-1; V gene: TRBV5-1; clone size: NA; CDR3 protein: CASSAQGLNTEAFF; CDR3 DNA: TGCGCCAGCAGCGCACAGGGGCTGAACACTGAAGCTTTCTTT
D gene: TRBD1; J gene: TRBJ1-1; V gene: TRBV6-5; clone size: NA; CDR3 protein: CASSLTGTGGLSEAFF; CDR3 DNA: TGTGCCAGCAGTTTGACCGGGACAGGGGGCCTATCTGAAGCTTTCTTT
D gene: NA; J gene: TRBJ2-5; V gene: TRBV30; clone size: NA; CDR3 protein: CAWSPDTLVAQYF; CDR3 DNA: TGTGCCTGGAGTCCGGACACCTTGGTGGCCCAGTACTTC
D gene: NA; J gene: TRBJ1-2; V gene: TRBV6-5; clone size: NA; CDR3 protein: CASTDRNANYGYTF; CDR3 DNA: TGTGCCAGCACAGACAGGAACGCTAACTATGGCTACACCTTC
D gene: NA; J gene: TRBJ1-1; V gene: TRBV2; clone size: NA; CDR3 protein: CASSGLMNTEAFF; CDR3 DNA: TGTGCCAGCAGTGGTCTGATGAACACTGAAGCTTTCTTT
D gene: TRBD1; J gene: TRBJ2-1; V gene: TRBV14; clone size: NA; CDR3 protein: CASSHQGTGIRGQFF; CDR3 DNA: TGTGCCAGCAGCCACCAAGGGACAGGGATCAGGGGGCAGTTCTTC
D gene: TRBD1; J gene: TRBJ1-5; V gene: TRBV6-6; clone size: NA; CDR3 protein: CASSRDSLNQPQHF; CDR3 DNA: TGTGCCAGCAGCCGGGACAGCCTCAATCAGCCCCAGCATTTT
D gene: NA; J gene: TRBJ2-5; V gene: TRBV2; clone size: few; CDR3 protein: CASSEVGETQYF; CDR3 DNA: TGTGCCAGCAGTGAAGTGGGTGAGACCCAGTACTTC
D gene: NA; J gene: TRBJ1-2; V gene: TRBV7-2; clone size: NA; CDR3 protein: CASSVDSLYGYTF; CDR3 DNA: TGTGCCAGCAGCGTCGACAGCCTCTATGGCTACACCTTC
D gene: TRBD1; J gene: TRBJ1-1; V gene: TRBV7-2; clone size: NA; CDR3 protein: CASSYDRGITEAFF; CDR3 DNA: TGTGCCAGCAGCTATGACAGGGGTATCACTGAAGCTTTCTTT
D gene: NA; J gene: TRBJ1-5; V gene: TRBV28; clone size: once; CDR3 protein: CASSFESGYSNQPQHF; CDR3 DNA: TGTGCCAGCAGTTTTGAATCCGGGTATAGCAATCAGCCCCAGCATTTT
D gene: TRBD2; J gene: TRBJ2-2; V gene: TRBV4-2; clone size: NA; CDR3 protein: CASSQVAGTGELFF; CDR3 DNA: TGTGCCAGCAGCCAAGTAGCGGGTACCGGGGAGCTGTTTTTT
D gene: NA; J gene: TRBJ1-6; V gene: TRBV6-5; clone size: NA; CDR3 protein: CASSSGAVRDSPLHF; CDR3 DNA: TGTGCCAGCAGTTCAGGGGCGGTCCGGGATTCACCCCTCCACTTT
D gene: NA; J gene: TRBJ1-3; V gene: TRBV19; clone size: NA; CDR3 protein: CASSMSRAGNTIYF; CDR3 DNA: TGTGCCAGTAGTATGTCCCGGGCTGGAAACACCATATATTTT
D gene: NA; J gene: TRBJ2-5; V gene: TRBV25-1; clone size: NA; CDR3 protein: CASSEIEGTKETQYF; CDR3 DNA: TGTGCCAGCAGTGAAATTGAAGGGACCAAAGAGACCCAGTACTTC
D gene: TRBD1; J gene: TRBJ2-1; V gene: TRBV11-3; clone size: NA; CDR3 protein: CASSLRDRGLHNEQFF; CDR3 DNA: TGTGCCAGCAGCCTCCGGGACAGGGGCCTTCACAATGAGCAGTTCTTC
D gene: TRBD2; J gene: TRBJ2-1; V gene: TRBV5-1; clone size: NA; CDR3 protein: CASSPGTSVHEQFF; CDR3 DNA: TGCGCCAGCAGCCCCGGGACTAGTGTCCATGAGCAGTTCTTC
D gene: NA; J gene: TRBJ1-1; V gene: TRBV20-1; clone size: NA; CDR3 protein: CSASTSVTEAFF; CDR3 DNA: TGCAGTGCTAGTACTTCGGTCACTGAAGCTTTCTTT
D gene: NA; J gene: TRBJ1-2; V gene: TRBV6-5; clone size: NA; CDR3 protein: CASSPPAPDLYGYTF; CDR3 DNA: TGTGCCAGCAGTCCCCCCGCACCCGACCTCTATGGCTACACCTTC
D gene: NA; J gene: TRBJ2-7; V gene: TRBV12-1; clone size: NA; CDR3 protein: CASSRSGVTSYEQYF; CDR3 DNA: TGTGCCAGCAGTCGTTCGGGGGTCACGTCCTACGAGCAGTACTTC
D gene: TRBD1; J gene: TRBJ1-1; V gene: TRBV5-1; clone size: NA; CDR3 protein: CASRASRGAAEAFF; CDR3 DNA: TGCGCCAGCCGGGCTTCCAGGGGGGCCGCTGAAGCTTTCTTT
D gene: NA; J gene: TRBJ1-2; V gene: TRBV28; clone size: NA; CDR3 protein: CASSLAMTNYGYTF; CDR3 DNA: TGTGCCAGCAGTTTAGCCATGACTAACTATGGCTACACCTTC
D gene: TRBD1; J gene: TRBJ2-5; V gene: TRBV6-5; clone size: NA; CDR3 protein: CASRDRGRGETQYF; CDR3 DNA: TGTGCCAGCAGGGACAGGGGGCGCGGGGAGACCCAGTACTTC
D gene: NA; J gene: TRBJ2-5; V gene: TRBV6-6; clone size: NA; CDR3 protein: CASSGFRETQYF; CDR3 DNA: TGTGCCAGCAGTGGATTTAGAGAGACCCAGTACTTC
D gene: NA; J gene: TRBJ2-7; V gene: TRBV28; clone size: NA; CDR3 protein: CASTRRPRDEQYF; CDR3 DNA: TGTGCCAGCACCCGCCGTCCCCGCGACGAGCAGTACTTC
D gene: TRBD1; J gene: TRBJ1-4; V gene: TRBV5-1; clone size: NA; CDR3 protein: CASSFQGASEEKLFF; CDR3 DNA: TGCGCCAGCAGCTTCCAGGGGGCCTCGGAAGAAAAACTGTTTTTT
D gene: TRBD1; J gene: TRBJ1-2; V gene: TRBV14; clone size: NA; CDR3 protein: CASSQDLPRGQGYGYTF; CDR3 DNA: TGTGCCAGCAGCCAAGATTTACCCAGGGGGCAGGGCTATGGCTACACCTTC
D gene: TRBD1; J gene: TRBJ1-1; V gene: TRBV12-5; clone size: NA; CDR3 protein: CASGLAQGITEAFF; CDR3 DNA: TGTGCTAGTGGTTTGGCACAGGGGATCACTGAAGCTTTCTTT
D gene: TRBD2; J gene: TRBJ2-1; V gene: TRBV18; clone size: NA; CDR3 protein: CASSPLGLGLANEQFF; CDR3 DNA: TGTGCCAGCTCACCCCTCGGACTCGGACTAGCCAATGAGCAGTTCTTC
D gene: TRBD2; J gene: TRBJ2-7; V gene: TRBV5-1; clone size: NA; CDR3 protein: CASSLAGGRAVREQYF; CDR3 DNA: TGCGCCAGCAGCTTGGCTGGCGGGAGGGCCGTAAGGGAGCAGTACTTC
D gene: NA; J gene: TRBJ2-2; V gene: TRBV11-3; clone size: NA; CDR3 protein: CASSIGNTGELFF; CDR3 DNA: TGTGCCAGCAGTATCGGAAACACCGGGGAGCTGTTTTTT
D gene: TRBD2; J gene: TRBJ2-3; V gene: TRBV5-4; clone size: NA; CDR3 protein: CASSFGLAGARVTTDTQYF; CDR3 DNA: TGTGCCAGCAGCTTTGGACTAGCGGGGGCAAGAGTCACTACAGATACGCAGTATTTT
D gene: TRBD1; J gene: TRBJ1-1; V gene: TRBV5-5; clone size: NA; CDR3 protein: CASSSPPGTDIMNTEAFF; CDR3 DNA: TGTGCCAGCAGCTCACCCCCCGGGACAGACATTATGAACACTGAAGCTTTCTTT
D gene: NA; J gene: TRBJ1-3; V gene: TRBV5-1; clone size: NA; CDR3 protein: CASSSTVPGNTIYF; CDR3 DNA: TGCGCCAGCAGCTCGACAGTTCCTGGAAACACCATATATTTT
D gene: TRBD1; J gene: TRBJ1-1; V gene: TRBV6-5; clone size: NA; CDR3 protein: CASRTGGNTEAFF; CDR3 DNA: TGTGCCAGCAGGACAGGGGGCAACACTGAAGCTTTCTTT
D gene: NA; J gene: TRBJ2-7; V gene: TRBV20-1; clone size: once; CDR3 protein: CSAGGVSEQYF; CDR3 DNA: TGCAGTGCTGGTGGTGTAAGCGAGCAGTACTTC